This is a list of T cell receptor beta chains from one sample in a study of shared clonotypes between healthy human individuals. Profiling relied on immunoSEQ multiplex PCR, and the TCRdb table lists in-frame clones only, not all of them. Among more than 1,200,000 clones listed, approximately 98.5% were seen once. The sample consisted of naive CD4+ T cells sorted from blood. These receptors all stem from a man aged 25 to 40 in good health. Both conserved end residues are part of each CDR3. Fields, in order: J gene, V gene, D gene, clone size, CDR3 length, CDR3 DNA, CDR3 protein. A D gene is named only where the DNA matches it firmly. The size entry is marked missing in some rows and otherwise reads once, few, many or a size class.

TRBJ2-3 | TRBV5-1 | TRBD1 | NA | 19 | TGCGCCAGCAGCTTGGCCGCTGGTACCGGGACAGGGGGCAAGGATACGCAGTATTTT | CASSLAAGTGTGGKDTQYF
TRBJ1-2 | TRBV19 | NA | NA | 14 | TGTGCCAGTAGTATAACAGGGCCAAACTATGGCTACACCTTC | CASSITGPNYGYTF
TRBJ1-1 | TRBV18 | TRBD1 | NA | 18 | TGTGCCAGCTCACCTCTAAACAGGGGGCTGGCGGCGAACACTGAAGCTTTCTTT | CASSPLNRGLAANTEAFF
TRBJ1-1 | TRBV5-1 | NA | NA | 15 | TGCGCCAGCAGCTTGGGCCTACAGGGGAACACTGAAGCTTTCTTT | CASSLGLQGNTEAFF
TRBJ2-7 | TRBV29-1 | NA | once | 11 | TGCAGCGCCCGGGACCCCGACGAGCAGTACTTC | CSARDPDEQYF
TRBJ2-2 | TRBV18 | NA | NA | 13 | TGTGCCAGCTCACCTCATTATGGGAGGGAGCTGTTTTTT | CASSPHYGRELFF
TRBJ2-1 | TRBV29-1 | NA | once | 16 | TGCAGCACGAACGCCAGGGCCGGGGGATCCTACAATGAGCAGTTCTTC | CSTNARAGGSYNEQFF
TRBJ2-5 | TRBV5-1 | NA | NA | 12 | TGTGCCAGCAGCTCGCCTCAAGAGACCCAGTACTTC | CASSSPQETQYF
TRBJ2-2 | TRBV7-9 | NA | NA | 16 | TGTGCCAGCAGCTTTCCCCGAGTTGTGGGGACCGGGGAGCTGTTTTTT | CASSFPRVVGTGELFF
TRBJ2-1 | TRBV28 | TRBD2 | NA | 15 | TGTGCCAGCAGTTCACCCGGGGTAGCGGGCAATGAGCAGTTCTTC | CASSSPGVAGNEQFF
TRBJ1-3 | TRBV29-1 | NA | NA | 14 | TGCAGCGTCGAAGGGCAGCACTCTGGAAACACCATATATTTT | CSVEGQHSGNTIYF
TRBJ2-1 | TRBV11-3 | TRBD1 | once | 15 | TGTGCCAGCAGCCGCGGGACAGGGGGCTTCAGTGAGCAGTTCTTC | CASSRGTGGFSEQFF
TRBJ1-3 | TRBV5-6 | NA | NA | 15 | TGTGCCAGCAGCTTGCCCCAGGCTCCTGGAAACACCATATATTTT | CASSLPQAPGNTIYF
TRBJ2-3 | TRBV2 | NA | NA | 12 | TGTGCCAGCAGTCTGGTATTCGATACGCAGTATTTT | CASSLVFDTQYF
TRBJ2-3 | TRBV5-4 | TRBD1 | NA | 15 | TGTGCCAGCAGCTTGGCTTTAGGGGGCGGAGATACGCAGTATTTT | CASSLALGGGDTQYF
TRBJ2-3 | TRBV5-1 | NA | NA | 16 | TGCGCCAGCAGCTTGACTAGCGGACAGGGCACAGATACGCAGTATTTT | CASSLTSGQGTDTQYF
TRBJ2-3 | TRBV27 | TRBD2 | NA | 16 | TGTGCCAGCAGTTTCGGAGCGGGAGGGAACACAGATACGCAGTATTTT | CASSFGAGGNTDTQYF
TRBJ2-7 | TRBV30 | NA | NA | 13 | TGTGCCTGGAGTGAGGACGTGGTCCACGAGCAGTACTTC | CAWSEDVVHEQYF
TRBJ2-5 | TRBV18 | NA | NA | 17 | TGTGCCAGCTCACCACTACCCGGGGGGCCCCCCGGAGAGACCCAGTACTTC | CASSPLPGGPPGETQYF
TRBJ2-1 | TRBV18 | TRBD2 | NA | 17 | TGTGCCAGCTCACCGGTGACCGGGACTAGCGGGACGTTTGAGCAGTTCTTC | CASSPVTGTSGTFEQFF
TRBJ2-5 | TRBV11-1 | TRBD2 | NA | 19 | TGTGCCAGCAGCCGAACTGGACTAGCGGGAGAGCGCGACCAAGAGACCCAGTACTTC | CASSRTGLAGERDQETQYF
TRBJ2-1 | TRBV25-1 | TRBD1 | NA | 15 | TGTGCCAGCAGTGGACAGGGCATATTCTACAATGAGCAGTTCTTC | CASSGQGIFYNEQFF
TRBJ1-1 | TRBV19 | NA | NA | 13 | TGTGCCAGTAGTCAGGGGATGAACACTGAAGCTTTCTTT | CASSQGMNTEAFF
TRBJ2-7 | TRBV4-1 | NA | NA | 15 | TGCGCCAGCAGCCTCAGGGAAGTGGGCTCCTACGAGCAGTACTTC | CASSLREVGSYEQYF
TRBJ2-5 | TRBV19 | TRBD2 | NA | 16 | TGTGCCAGTAGTATCCGGCTAGCGGGAGTTGAGGAGACCCAGTACTTC | CASSIRLAGVEETQYF
TRBJ2-1 | TRBV2 | NA | NA | 12 | TGTGCCAGCTCTCTAGCCAACAATGAGCAGTTCTTC | CASSLANNEQFF
TRBJ2-1 | TRBV14 | TRBD1 | NA | 14 | TGTGCCAGCAGCCAGGTGCAGGGGGCGGGTGAGCAGTTCTTC | CASSQVQGAGEQFF
TRBJ1-5 | TRBV7-9 | TRBD1 | NA | 16 | TGTGCCAGCAGCTTAGGTTCGGGACAGGGTTACCAGCCCCAGCATTTT | CASSLGSGQGYQPQHF
TRBJ1-5 | TRBV28 | NA | NA | 16 | TGTGCCAGCAGTTTAGGGGAGGGGATTGGCAATCAGCCCCAGCATTTT | CASSLGEGIGNQPQHF
TRBJ2-6 | TRBV2 | TRBD1 | NA | 15 | TGTGCCAGCAGTGGCCCGGGACAGGGGATGGGTCGTCTGCCTTTC | CASSGPGQGMGRLPF
TRBJ1-2 | TRBV7-8 | TRBD1 | NA | 14 | TGTGCCAGCAGCTTAGGCGACAGGGGCTATGGCTACACCTTC | CASSLGDRGYGYTF
TRBJ2-1 | TRBV5-6 | NA | NA | 13 | TGTGCCAGCAGCCAGGGGCTAAGCAATGAGCAGTTCTTC | CASSQGLSNEQFF
TRBJ2-5 | TRBV2 | NA | once | 11 | TGTGCCAGCAGTCGAAAAGAGACCCAGTACTTC | CASSRKETQYF
TRBJ2-5 | TRBV5-4 | TRBD2 | NA | 15 | TGTGCCAGCAGCATGGGACTAGCGGGCCAAGAGACCCAGTACTTC | CASSMGLAGQETQYF
TRBJ1-1 | TRBV9 | NA | NA | 14 | TGTGCCAGCAGCGTGGCGGGGCAAAACACTGAAGCTTTCTTT | CASSVAGQNTEAFF
TRBJ2-3 | TRBV6-5 | NA | once | 13 | TGTGCCAGCAGTCGACCTCCCACAGATACGCAGTATTTT | CASSRPPTDTQYF
TRBJ2-5 | TRBV2 | TRBD1 | once | 15 | TGTGCCAGCAACCGTGGGACAGGGGGCAGGGAGACCCAGTACTTC | CASNRGTGGRETQYF
TRBJ1-3 | TRBV18 | TRBD1 | NA | 17 | TGTGCCAGCTCATCCTTTGGGACAGCTACCTCTGGAAACACCATATATTTT | CASSSFGTATSGNTIYF
TRBJ2-3 | TRBV5-1 | NA | NA | 12 | TGCGCCAGCAGCTTGGGGAGGGATACGCAGTATTTT | CASSLGRDTQYF
TRBJ2-7 | TRBV11-2 | TRBD1 | NA | 14 | TGTGCCAGCAGCCGGGACAGGGAGGTTTACGAGCAGTACTTC | CASSRDREVYEQYF